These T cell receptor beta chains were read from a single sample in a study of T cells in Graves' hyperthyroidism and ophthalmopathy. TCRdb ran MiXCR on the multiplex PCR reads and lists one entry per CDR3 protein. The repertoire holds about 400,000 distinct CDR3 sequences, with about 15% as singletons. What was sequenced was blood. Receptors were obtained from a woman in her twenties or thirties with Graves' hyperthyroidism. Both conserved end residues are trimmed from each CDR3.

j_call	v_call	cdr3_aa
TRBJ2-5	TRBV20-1	SARDYRVGSRETQY
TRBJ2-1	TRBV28	ASSPRTGKVESEQF
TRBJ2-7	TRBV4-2	ASSQVTSGASYEQY
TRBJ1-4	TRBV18	ASSRGGREKLF
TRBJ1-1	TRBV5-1	ASSLQGPEVGRRMNTEAF
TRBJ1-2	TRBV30	AWSLHSGGRGYT
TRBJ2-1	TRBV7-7	ASSLRQGGGEQF
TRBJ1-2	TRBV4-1	ASSQRTDTPNYGYT
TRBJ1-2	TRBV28	ATADSLGYT
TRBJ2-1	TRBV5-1	ASSFSLAQYNEQF
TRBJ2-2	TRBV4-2	ASSQATSDTGELF
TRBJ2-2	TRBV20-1	SAPSGSSGELF
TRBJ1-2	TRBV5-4	ASSLNRGESGYT
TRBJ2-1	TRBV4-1	ASSQTSSPGNEQF
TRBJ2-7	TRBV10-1	ASSESPTSFASEQY
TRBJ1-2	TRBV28	ASRLPDRGYGYT
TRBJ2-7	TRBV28	ASSFPSNGLAGDEQY
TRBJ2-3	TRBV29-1	SVASDGTDTQY
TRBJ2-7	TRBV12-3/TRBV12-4	ASSLFGGRADEQY
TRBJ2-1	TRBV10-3	AISGVASLLNEQF
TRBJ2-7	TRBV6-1	ASSVWQEPYEQY
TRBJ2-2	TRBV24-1	ATSDAGTKNTGELF
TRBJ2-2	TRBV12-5	ASGLSSGHTGELF
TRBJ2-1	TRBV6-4	ASRTSGRVDEQF
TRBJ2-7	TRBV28	ASHGTYEQY
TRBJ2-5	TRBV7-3	ASSLRGKGSGQEAQY
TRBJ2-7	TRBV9	ASSVGQLTPYEQY
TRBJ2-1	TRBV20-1	SAKPSSNEQF
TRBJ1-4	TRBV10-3	AISEGTGGGEKLF
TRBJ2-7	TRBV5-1	ASSLASAGGRASYEQY
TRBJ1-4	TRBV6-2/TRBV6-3	AGNEAGSGNEKLF
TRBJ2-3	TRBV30	AWSVGGWRAQY
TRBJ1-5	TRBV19	ASSMGLGQPQH
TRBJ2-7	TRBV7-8	ASSLVRDSDYEQY
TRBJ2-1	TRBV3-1	ASSRGLGGAGNEQF
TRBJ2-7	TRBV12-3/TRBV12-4	ASSLDQGASEQY
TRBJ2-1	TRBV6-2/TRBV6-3	ACGVSEYNEQF
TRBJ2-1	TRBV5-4	ASSLGGQGTYEQF
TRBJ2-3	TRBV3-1	ASSQLAGVRDTQY
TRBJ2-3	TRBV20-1	SARARATDTQY
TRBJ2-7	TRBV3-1	ASSPKILYEQY
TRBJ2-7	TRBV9	ASSVDSSGSSYEQY
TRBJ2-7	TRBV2	ASSYRGLYEQY
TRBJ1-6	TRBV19	ASSPPGGNNSPLH
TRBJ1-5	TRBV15	ATSRGAPRGQPQH
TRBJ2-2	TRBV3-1	ASSQDRRGLAGELF